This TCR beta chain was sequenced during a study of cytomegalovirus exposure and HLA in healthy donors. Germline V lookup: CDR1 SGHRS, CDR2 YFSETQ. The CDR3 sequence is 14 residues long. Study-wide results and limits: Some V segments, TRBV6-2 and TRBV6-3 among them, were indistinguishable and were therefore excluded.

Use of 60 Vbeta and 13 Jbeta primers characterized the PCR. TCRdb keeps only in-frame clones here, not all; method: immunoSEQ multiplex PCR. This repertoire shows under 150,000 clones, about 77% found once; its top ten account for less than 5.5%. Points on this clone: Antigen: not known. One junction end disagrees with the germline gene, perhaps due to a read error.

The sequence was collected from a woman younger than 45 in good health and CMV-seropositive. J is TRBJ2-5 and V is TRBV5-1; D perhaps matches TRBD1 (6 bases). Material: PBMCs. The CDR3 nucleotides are TGCGCCGGCAGCTCGCCGGGACAAACGGGGACCCAGTACTTC. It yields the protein CAGSSPGQTGTQYF.